The clone carrying this T cell receptor beta chain occurred many times. The data stem from a study of blood T cell repertoires in COVID-19. Per the study methods: Amplification of reference gene primers was used by the study to estimate nucleated cell counts. The table came from immunoSEQ multiplex PCR; TCRdb's copy has only in-frame clones and leaves some out. V, J and clone size derive from that table, while D and trimming were established from the DNA sequence. The data hold 73,000 or so clones, with approximately 83% observed a single time. The CDR3 runs 14 residues. J lost 3 bases, V lost 3 bases, and 5 bases had no gene match. Per germline, CDR1 DFQATT and CDR2 SNEGSKA (reference sequence).

Input material: peripheral blood. The TCR was taken from a woman aged 60-75 years with acute or convalescent COVID-19. The rearrangement uses TRBV20-1 and TRBJ1-1; TRBD1 agrees at 9 bases. In DNA, the CDR3 is TGCAGTGCTAGTGACGGGACAGGGCACACTGAAGCTTTCTTT. Translating it yields CSASDGTGHTEAFF.